This passage covers 26 T cell receptor beta chains from one sample sequenced in a study of long-term antiretroviral therapy in people with HIV. It was version v3.0 of the immunoSEQ assay that was run at survey level. The assay was immunoSEQ multiplex PCR, and TCRdb's table has in-frame clones only and misses some. Among 35,000 or so clones listed, about 74% were seen once. Material: unsorted PBMCs, obtained 2 years after starting antiretroviral therapy. Receptor source: a woman aged 50 to 60 with HIV.

The rearrangement links TRBV2 to TRBJ1-6; D unclear. Germline V gene lookup returns CDR1 SNHLY and CDR2 FYNNEI. The CDR3 has 13 amino acids. V shed 2 bases and J shed 7 bases, with 6 bases lying between them. CDR3 in amino acids: CASSELGNSPLHF. In DNA form, the CDR3 reads TGTGCCAGCAGTGAACTTGGGAATTCACCCCTCCACTTT. Full variable domain (outside the CDR3, taken from reference TRBV2 and TRBJ1-6): EPEVTQTPSHQVTQMGQEVILRCVPISNHLYFYWYRQILGQKVEFLVSFYNNEISEKSEIFDDQFSVERPDGSNFTLKIRSTKLEDSAMYFCASSELGNSPLHFGNGTRLTVT.

This sequence joins TRBV15 and TRBJ1-2; D perhaps matches TRBD1 (6 bases). Trimming cost V 4 bases and J 6 bases, with 15 bases left between them. CDR3 size: 14 residues. Germline V gene data show CDR1 as LNHNV and CDR2 as YYDKDF (reference sequence). CDR3 nucleotides: TGTGCCACCAGCACCGAAAACAGGGTGAATGGCTACACCTTC. Its protein is CATSTENRVNGYTF. Complete variable domain (other parts from reference TRBV15 and TRBJ1-2): DAMVIQNPRYQVTQFGKPVTLSCSQTLNHNVMYWYQQKSSQAPKLLFHYYDKDFNNEADTPDNFQSRRPNTSFCFLDIRSPGLGDTAMYLCATSTENRVNGYTFGSGTRLTVV.

V usage is TRBV5-1 and J usage is TRBJ1-5, with 9 bases identical to TRBD1. The CDR3 runs to 14 residues. Trimming at V came to 4 bases and at J to 6 bases, leaving 5 bases not matched to a gene. CDR1 is SGHRS, CDR2 YFSETQ, per germline. This CDR3 reads CASSPGQGGQPQHF. In nucleotides, the CDR3 is TGCGCCAGCAGCCCGGGACAGGGCGGTCAGCCCCAGCATTTT.

The rearrangement uses TRBV7-3 and TRBJ2-2, with D perhaps TRBD2 (6 bases). V lost 0 bases and J lost 3, with 8 bases in between. The CDR3 runs to 15 residues. CDR1 is SGHTA, CDR2 FQGTGA, per germline. The CDR3 DNA reads as TGTGCCAGCAGCTTAACGCGGGACCACACCGGGGAGCTGTTTTTT. It translates to CASSLTRDHTGELFF. Variable domain in full (rest from reference TRBV7-3 and TRBJ2-2): GAGVSQTPSNKVTEKGKYVELRCDPISGHTALYWYRQSLGQGPEFLIYFQGTGAADDSGLPNDRFFAVRPEGSVSTLKIQRTERGDSAVYLCASSLTRDHTGELFFGEGSRLTVL.

The gene calls are TRBV6-5 and TRBJ2-2, with TRBD2 as a possible D gene (7 bases). V was clipped by 2 bases and J by 2 bases, with 12 bases between them. CDR1 is MNHEY, CDR2 SVGAGI, per germline. The CDR3 length is 16 residues. The CDR3 DNA sequence: TGTGCCAGCAGTTACGAAGGGGGGGGTAACACCGGGGAGCTGTTTTTT. Its protein product is CASSYEGGGNTGELFF.

This clone came up once. The gene calls are TRBV6-5 and TRBJ1-3, with a possible D match to TRBD1 (5 bases). The CDR3 runs to 16 residues. Germline V gene lookup returns CDR1 MNHEY and CDR2 SVGAGI. V was pared by 0 bases and J by 1 base, with 10 bases between. CDR3 coding DNA: TGTGCCAGCAGTTACTCAGACAGCCGATCTGGAAACACCATATATTTT. It translates to CASSYSDSRSGNTIYF.

This clone has just one count. This rearrangement joins TRBV7-9 to TRBJ2-1; TRBD1 or TRBD2 may be the D gene (9 bases each). V was shortened by 5 bases and J by 7 bases, with 30 bases between the two germline ends. The CDR3 covers 19 residues. CDR1 SEHNR and CDR2 FQNEAQ come from the germline V gene (reference sequence). The CDR3 coding sequence is TGTGCCAGCAGCCCGGACAGGGGAGGAGCGGGGGGTATTGTTAATGAGCAGTTCTTC. This sequence encodes CASSPDRGGAGGIVNEQFF.

In this sample, this clone turned up a few times. The J gene is TRBJ1-2, the V gene TRBV19; D call uncertain. Germline values: CDR1 LNHDA, CDR2 SQIVND (reference sequence). The V end lost 4 bases, the J end lost 4 bases, and 16 bases lay between the germline ends. The CDR3 spans 15 residues. DNA for the CDR3: TGTGCCAGTAGTAGGCGACCCCCGGAGGCCTATGGCTACACCTTC. Its protein is CASSRRPPEAYGYTF.

This chain joins TRBV18 and TRBJ2-1, with a tentative D call TRBD1 (5 bases). Germline lookup yields CDR1 KGHSH and CDR2 LQKENI. This CDR3 region has 16 residues. V gave up 2 bases and J gave up 0 bases, with 11 bases separating them. This chain's CDR3 is CASSPVLGASYNEQFF. CDR3 nucleotides: TGTGCCAGCTCACCAGTCCTAGGGGCCTCCTACAATGAGCAGTTCTTC.

This chain links TRBV2 with TRBJ2-3; 11 bases agree with TRBD2. V lost 5 bases and J lost 4; bases outside the gene matches: 11. Germline V CDR1 and CDR2: SNHLY, FYNNEI. The CDR3 has 17 residues. Here the CDR3 DNA reads TGTGCCAGCAGTTTTCGAGAGGGACTAGCGGCCCCAGATACGCAGTATTTT. Protein: CASSFREGLAAPDTQYF.

This clone showed up just once. V gene TRBV19 combines with J gene TRBJ1-2; 8 nucleotides line up with TRBD1. The CDR3 totals 16 residues. Losses at the gene ends were 3 bases for V and 6 bases for J; bases not matched to a gene: 12. The germline CDR1 and CDR2 sequences are LNHDA and SQIVND (reference sequence). The CDR3 DNA sequence: TGTGCCAGTAGTATGTTCGGACAGGGAGAGCAGGATGGCTACACCTTC. The encoded protein is CASSMFGQGEQDGYTF.

This rearrangement joins TRBV29-1 to TRBJ1-1; D is unclear. Germline-derived CDR1 and CDR2 are SQVTM and ANQGSEA. Trimming pared 7 bases from V and 3 bases from J, leaving 15 bases between. The CDR3 runs 13 residues. DNA for the CDR3: TGCAGCGGTGTTCGGGGTTCTTACACTGAAGCTTTCTTT. Protein product: CSGVRGSYTEAFF.

The chain recombines TRBV28 with TRBJ2-6; 12 bases align to TRBD1. After removal of 11 bases from V and 4 bases from J, the junction contained 12 bases not matched to a gene. The CDR3 has 17 residues. Germline values: CDR1 MDHEN, CDR2 SYDVKM. The CDR3 DNA follows: TGTGCCGGAAAACCGGGACAGGGGGCCGCCGGGGCCAACGTCCTGACTTTC. Its protein is CAGKPGQGAAGANVLTF.

The V gene is TRBV29-1, the J gene TRBJ2-3, with 11 bases identical to TRBD2. Germline V gene data show CDR1 as SQVTM and CDR2 as ANQGSEA. The CDR3 loop spans 16 amino acids. V lost 4 bases and J lost 4; bases outside the gene matches: 10. The CDR3 is CSVGGSGGELADTQYF. The CDR3 coding sequence is TGCAGCGTTGGAGGTAGCGGGGGGGAGTTGGCAGATACGCAGTATTTT.

The V call is TRBV6-5, the J call TRBJ1-1, with D unresolved. This CDR3 region has 15 residues. Germline CDR1 MNHEY, CDR2 SVGAGI. Trimming cost V 0 bases and J 1 base, with 9 bases left between them. The DNA for the CDR3 is TGTGCCAGCAGTTACTCGCCAGGACCGAACACTGAAGCTTTCTTT. This gives the protein CASSYSPGPNTEAFF.

The chain recombines TRBV27 with TRBJ2-5; D uncertain. CDR1 is MNHEY, CDR2 SMNVEV, per germline (reference sequence). The CDR3 spans 15 residues. V was cut by 5 bases and J by 4 bases, with 17 bases left in between. The chain's CDR3 is CASSPILYGLETQYF. The CDR3 nucleotides read TGTGCCAGCAGTCCTATTCTGTACGGGCTAGAGACCCAGTACTTC.

The rearrangement uses TRBV2 and TRBJ1-6; no definite D call. Germline-derived CDR1 and CDR2 are SNHLY and FYNNEI. Between the trimmed V and J ends, which lost 5 bases and 0 bases, there was a span of 14 bases. The CDR3 is made up of 17 amino acids. The CDR3 here is CASSSPELSSYNSPLHF. CDR3 DNA sequence: TGTGCCAGCAGTTCCCCAGAACTCAGCTCCTATAATTCACCCCTCCACTTT.

This chain uses TRBV5-6 with TRBJ1-2; no clear D gene. The germline gives CDR1 SGHDT, CDR2 YYEEEE. This CDR3 has 13 residues. V lost 0 bases to trimming and J lost 2 bases, with 5 bases between them. The CDR3 DNA reads TGTGCCAGCAGCTTGGAACAAAACTATGGCTACACCTTC. It yields the protein CASSLEQNYGYTF. Supplemented by reference TRBV5-6 and TRBJ1-2, the full variable domain reads DAGVTQSPTHLIKTRGQQVTLRCSPKSGHDTVSWYQQALGQGPQFIFQYYEEEERQRGNFPDRFSGHQFPNYSSELNVNALLLGDSALYLCASSLEQNYGYTFGSGTRLTVV.

V gene TRBV5-6 combines with J gene TRBJ1-6; TRBD1 aligns across 8 bases. Trimming removed 5 bases from V and 9 bases from J; junction bases left unmatched: 7. The CDR3 is 14 amino acids. Germline CDR1 is SGHDT and CDR2 is YYEEEE. The CDR3 coding sequence is TGTGCCAGCAGGATCGGACAGGGACGTTCACCCCTCCACTTT. It yields the protein CASRIGQGRSPLHF. The full variable domain, rest sourced from reference TRBV5-6 and TRBJ1-6, is DAGVTQSPTHLIKTRGQQVTLRCSPKSGHDTVSWYQQALGQGPQFIFQYYEEEERQRGNFPDRFSGHQFPNYSSELNVNALLLGDSALYLCASRIGQGRSPLHFGNGTRLTVT.

The gene calls are TRBV7-9 and TRBJ1-4, with 7 bases fitting TRBD1. The CDR3 is made up of 14 amino acids. Germline CDR1 and CDR2: SEHNR and FQNEAQ (reference sequence). Trimming removed 5 bases from V and 6 bases from J; junction bases left unmatched: 6. The CDR3 DNA sequence: TGTGCCAGCAGCCCGAACGACAGGGATGAAAAACTGTTTTTT. Its protein product is CASSPNDRDEKLFF.

The chain employs TRBV5-1 and TRBJ2-1; 12 positions match TRBD2. V was clipped by 0 bases and J by 8 bases; unmatched bases: 3. CDR1 is SGHRS, CDR2 YFSETQ, per germline. The CDR3 is made up of 15 amino acids. The CDR3 DNA sequence: TGCGCCAGCAGCTTGGGACTAGCGGGGGATTATGAGCAGTTCTTC. Residues: CASSLGLAGDYEQFF.

The V gene is TRBV7-9, the J gene TRBJ2-5; D possibly uses TRBD1 or TRBD2 (5 bases each). The CDR3 spans 15 residues. V was pared by 0 bases and J by 5 bases, with 13 bases between. The germline V gene encodes CDR1 SEHNR and CDR2 FQNEAQ (reference sequence). CDR3 nucleotides: TGTGCCAGCAGCTTAGCGGGTCTCTGGGGGGAGACCCAGTACTTC. Translated, it gives CASSLAGLWGETQYF.

V is TRBV6-5 and J is TRBJ1-1; no definite D call. CDR3 length equals 14 residues. In germline, CDR1 is MNHEY, CDR2 SVGAGI. V gave up 2 bases and J gave up 2 bases, with 9 bases separating them. The CDR3 bases are TGTGCCAGCAGTTACCGGGCCTTAAACACTGAAGCTTTCTTT. Translation: CASSYRALNTEAFF.

V is TRBV19 and J is TRBJ1-2, with TRBD1 matching over 9 bases. The CDR3 is made up of 16 amino acids. The ends lost 5 bases at V and 1 base at J; junction bases unmatched: 8. Germline V lookup: CDR1 LNHDA, CDR2 SQIVND (reference sequence). In DNA, the CDR3 is TGTGCCAGTAGTTTCCTACAGGGGGCCCGTAACTATGGCTACACCTTC. It is translated as CASSFLQGARNYGYTF.

The table lists this clone with a few counts. The CDR3 spells CASGKGTRFGNQPQHF. The CDR3 nucleotides read TGTGCCAGCGGAAAGGGAACCCGGTTCGGCAATCAGCCCCAGCATTTT. This chain uses TRBV2 with TRBJ1-5; no reliable D call. In germline, CDR1 is SNHLY, CDR2 FYNNEI. The CDR3 covers 16 residues. The V gene lost 8 bases and the J gene lost 2 bases, with 19 bases spanning the gap.

This clone appeared once. The chain is built from TRBV4-1 and TRBJ2-1; no firm D call. The germline V gene encodes CDR1 MGHRA and CDR2 YSYEKL. This CDR3 is built from 14 residues. The ends were cut back, 0 bases at V and 10 bases at J, with 13 bases in the middle. DNA for the CDR3: TGCGCCAGCAGCCAAGAGCAAGGCTCCAGGGAGCAGTTCTTC. Amino acid sequence: CASSQEQGSREQFF.